The 4 T cell receptor beta chains below come from one sample, sequenced in a study of PD-1 blockade in classical Hodgkin lymphoma. Some clones are missing from TCRdb's copy, which holds only in-frame ones; the method was immunoSEQ multiplex PCR. The sample has approximately 90,000 clones, around nine tenths seen once. With no exception, relapse followed autologous stem cell transplantation in all patients, and brentuximab vedotin exposure varied. The sequences come from peripheral blood mononuclear cells (PBMCs), collected before the second cycle of nivolumab. Receptors were obtained from a human donor with classical Hodgkin lymphoma.

This chain connects TRBV15 to TRBJ2-5; no reliable D call. The CDR3 loop spans 13 amino acids. Trimming shortened V by 0 bases and J by 9 bases, and 11 bases separated the two germline ends. Germline CDR1 LNHNV, CDR2 YYDKDF (reference sequence). The CDR3, as DNA: TGTGCCACCAGCAGAGATGGGTCGAAGCCCCAGTACTTC. This gives the protein CATSRDGSKPQYF.

V is TRBV28 and J is TRBJ2-5, with 9 nucleotides matching TRBD1. The CDR3 totals 15 residues. V shed 4 bases and J 4 bases; nucleotides not matched to a gene: 7. Germline values: CDR1 MDHEN, CDR2 SYDVKM. For the CDR3, the DNA is TGTGCCAGCAGTTCCCCGGGACAGGGACTAGAGACCCAGTACTTC. The encoded protein is CASSSPGQGLETQYF. Full variable domain (outside the CDR3, taken from reference TRBV28 and TRBJ2-5): DVKVTQSSRYLVKRTGEKVFLECVQDMDHENMFWYRQDPGLGLRLIYFSYDVKMKEKGDIPEGYSVSREKKERFSLILESASTNQTSMYLCASSSPGQGLETQYFGPGTRLLVL.

CDR3 DNA sequence: TGCGCCAGTATCAGTGTACGGCAGTTCTTC. Translated, it gives CASISVRQFF. The chain employs TRBV5-1 and TRBJ2-1; D not certain. V lost 8 bases, J lost 12 bases, and 12 bases lay in between. The CDR3 sequence is 10 residues long. The germline V gene has CDR1 SGHRS and CDR2 YFSETQ.

Remarks on this clone: This CDR3 is also generated by other DNA sequences in the sample. CDR3 loop: CASSLSQRANEQFF. In DNA form, the CDR3 reads TGTGCCAGCAGTTTATCCCAGCGGGCCAATGAGCAGTTCTTC. V gene TRBV27 combines with J gene TRBJ2-1; TRBD2 is a possible D gene (6 bases). The germline gives CDR1 MNHEY, CDR2 SMNVEV (reference sequence). V was clipped by 0 bases and J by 6 bases, with 9 bases between them. The CDR3 totals 14 residues.